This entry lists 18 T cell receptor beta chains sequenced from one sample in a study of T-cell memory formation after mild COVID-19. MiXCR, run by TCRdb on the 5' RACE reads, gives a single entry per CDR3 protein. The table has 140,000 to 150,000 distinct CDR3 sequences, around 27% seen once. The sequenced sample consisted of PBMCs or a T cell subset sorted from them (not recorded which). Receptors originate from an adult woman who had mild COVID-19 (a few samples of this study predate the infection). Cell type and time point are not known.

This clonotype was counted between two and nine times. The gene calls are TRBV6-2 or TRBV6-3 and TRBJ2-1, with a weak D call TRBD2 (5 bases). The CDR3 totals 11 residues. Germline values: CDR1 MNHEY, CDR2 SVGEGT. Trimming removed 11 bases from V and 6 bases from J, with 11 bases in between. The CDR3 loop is CAVGLSNEQFF. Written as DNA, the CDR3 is TGTGCCGTCGGACTGTCCAATGAGCAGTTCTTC.

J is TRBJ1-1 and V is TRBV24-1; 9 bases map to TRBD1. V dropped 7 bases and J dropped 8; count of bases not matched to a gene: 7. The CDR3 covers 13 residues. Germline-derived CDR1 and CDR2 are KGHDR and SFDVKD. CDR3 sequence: CATSAGTGSEAFF. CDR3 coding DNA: TGTGCCACCAGCGCCGGGACAGGGTCCGAAGCTTTCTTT.

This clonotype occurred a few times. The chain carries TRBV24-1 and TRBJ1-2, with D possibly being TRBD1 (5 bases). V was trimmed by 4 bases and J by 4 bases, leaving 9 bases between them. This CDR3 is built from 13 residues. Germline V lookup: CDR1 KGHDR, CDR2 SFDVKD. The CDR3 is CATSDLDSYGYTF. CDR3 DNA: TGTGCCACCAGTGACCTTGACAGCTATGGCTACACCTTC.

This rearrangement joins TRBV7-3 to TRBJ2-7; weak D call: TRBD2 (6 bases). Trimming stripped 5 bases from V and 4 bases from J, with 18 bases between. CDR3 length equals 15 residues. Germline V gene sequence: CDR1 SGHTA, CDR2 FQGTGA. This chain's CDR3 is CASSLSTGSGYEQYF. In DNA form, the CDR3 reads TGTGCCAGCAGCCTTAGCACCGGGAGTGGATACGAGCAGTACTTC.

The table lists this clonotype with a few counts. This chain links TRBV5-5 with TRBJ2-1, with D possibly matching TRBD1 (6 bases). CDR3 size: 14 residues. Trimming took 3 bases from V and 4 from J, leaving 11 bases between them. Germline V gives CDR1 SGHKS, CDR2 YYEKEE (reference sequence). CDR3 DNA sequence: TGTGCCAGCAGCTGGGGGACAAATTACAATGAGCAGTTCTTC. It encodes CASSWGTNYNEQFF.

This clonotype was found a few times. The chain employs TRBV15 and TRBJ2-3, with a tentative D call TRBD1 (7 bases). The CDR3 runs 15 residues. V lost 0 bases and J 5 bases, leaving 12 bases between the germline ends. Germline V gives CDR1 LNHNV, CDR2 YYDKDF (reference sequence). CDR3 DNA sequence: TGTGCCACCAGCAGAGATCGCAGGGGGGAAGATACGCAGTATTTT. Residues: CATSRDRRGEDTQYF.

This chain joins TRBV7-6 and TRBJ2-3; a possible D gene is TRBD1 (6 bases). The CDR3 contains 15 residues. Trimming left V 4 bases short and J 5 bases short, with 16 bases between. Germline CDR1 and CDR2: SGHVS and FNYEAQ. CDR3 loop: CASSSGQGLRDTQYF. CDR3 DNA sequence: TGTGCCAGCAGCTCGGGACAAGGGTTACGAGATACGCAGTATTTT.

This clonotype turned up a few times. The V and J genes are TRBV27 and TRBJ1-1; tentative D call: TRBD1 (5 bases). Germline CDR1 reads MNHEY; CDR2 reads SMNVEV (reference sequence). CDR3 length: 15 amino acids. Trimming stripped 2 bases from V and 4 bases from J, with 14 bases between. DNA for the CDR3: TGTGCCAGCAGTTTACTTGCGGGGCGGAGCACTGAAGCTTTCTTT. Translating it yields CASSLLAGRSTEAFF.

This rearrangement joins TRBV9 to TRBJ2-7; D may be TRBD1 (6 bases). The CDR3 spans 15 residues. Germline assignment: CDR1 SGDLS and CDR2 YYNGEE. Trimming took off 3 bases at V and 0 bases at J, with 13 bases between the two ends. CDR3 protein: CASSASGQHSYEQYF. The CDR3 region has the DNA TGTGCCAGCAGCGCCTCAGGACAGCACTCCTACGAGCAGTACTTC.

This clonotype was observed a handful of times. CDR3 loop: CASSEYTSGNLYEQYF. DNA for the CDR3: TGTGCCAGCAGTGAATACACTAGCGGGAACCTCTACGAGCAGTACTTC. The chain carries TRBV25-1 and TRBJ2-7; TRBD2 aligns across 10 bases. The junction had 5 bases not matched to a gene; V was cut back by 0 bases and J by 3 bases. The germline gives CDR1 MGHDK, CDR2 SYGVNS. The CDR3 covers 16 residues.

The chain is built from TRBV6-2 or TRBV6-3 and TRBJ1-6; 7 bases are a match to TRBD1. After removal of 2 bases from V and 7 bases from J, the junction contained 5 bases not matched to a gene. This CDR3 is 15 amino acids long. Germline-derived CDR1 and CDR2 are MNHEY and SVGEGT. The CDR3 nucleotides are TGTGCCAGCAGTTACGGGACAGAAGGAAATTCACCCCTCCACTTT. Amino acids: CASSYGTEGNSPLHF.

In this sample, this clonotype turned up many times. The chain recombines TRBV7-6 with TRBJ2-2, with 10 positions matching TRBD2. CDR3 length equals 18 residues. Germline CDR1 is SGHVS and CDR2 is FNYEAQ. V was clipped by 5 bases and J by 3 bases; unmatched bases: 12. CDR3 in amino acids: CASSPPFGLAAHTGELFF. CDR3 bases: TGTGCCAGCAGCCCCCCTTTCGGACTAGCGGCTCACACCGGGGAGCTGTTTTTT.

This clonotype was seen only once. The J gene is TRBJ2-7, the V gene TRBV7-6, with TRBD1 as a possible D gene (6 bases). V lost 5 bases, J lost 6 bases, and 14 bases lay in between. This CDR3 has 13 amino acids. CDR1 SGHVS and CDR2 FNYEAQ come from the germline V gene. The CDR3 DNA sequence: TGTGCCAGCAGCCCGAACAAGGGGGTCGAGCAGTACTTC. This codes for CASSPNKGVEQYF.

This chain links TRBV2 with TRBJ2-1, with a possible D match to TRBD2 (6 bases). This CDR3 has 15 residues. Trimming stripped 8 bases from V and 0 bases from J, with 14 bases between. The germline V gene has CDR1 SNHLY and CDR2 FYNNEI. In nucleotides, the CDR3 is TGTGCCAGCCGCAGCGGGCGAAGCTCCTACAATGAGCAGTTCTTC. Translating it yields CASRSGRSSYNEQFF.

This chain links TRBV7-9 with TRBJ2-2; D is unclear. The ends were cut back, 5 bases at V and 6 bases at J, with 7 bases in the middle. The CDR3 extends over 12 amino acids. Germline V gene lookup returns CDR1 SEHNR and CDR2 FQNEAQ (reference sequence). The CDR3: CASSRTPGELFF. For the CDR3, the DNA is TGTGCCAGCAGCCGGACCCCCGGGGAGCTGTTTTTT.

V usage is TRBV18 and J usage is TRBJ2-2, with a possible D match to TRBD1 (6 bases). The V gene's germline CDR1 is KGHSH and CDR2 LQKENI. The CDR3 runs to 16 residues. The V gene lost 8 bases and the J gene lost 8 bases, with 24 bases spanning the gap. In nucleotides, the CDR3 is TGTGCCAGCCTTACGAGGACAGATGTCGACGCGGGGGAGCTGTTTTTT. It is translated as CASLTRTDVDAGELFF.

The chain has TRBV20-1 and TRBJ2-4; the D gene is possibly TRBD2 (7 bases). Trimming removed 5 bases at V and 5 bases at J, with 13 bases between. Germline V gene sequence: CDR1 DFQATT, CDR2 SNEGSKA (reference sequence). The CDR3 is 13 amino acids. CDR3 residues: CSAWGGPENIQYF. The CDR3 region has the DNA TGCAGTGCTTGGGGGGGGCCTGAAAACATTCAGTACTTC.

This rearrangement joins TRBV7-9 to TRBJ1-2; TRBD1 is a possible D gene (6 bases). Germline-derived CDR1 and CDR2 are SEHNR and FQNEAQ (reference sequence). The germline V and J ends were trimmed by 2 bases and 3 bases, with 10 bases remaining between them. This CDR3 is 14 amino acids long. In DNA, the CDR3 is TGTGCCAGCAGCTTACAGGGGTCCTACTATGGCTACACCTTC. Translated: CASSLQGSYYGYTF.